This is a list of T cell receptor beta chains from one sample in a study of T cells in tumors after PD-1 blockade. Sequenced by immunoSEQ multiplex PCR; TCRdb stores in-frame clones only, minus some. The sample yields about 8,200 clones, roughly 60% seen once. The source material was tumor tissue, sampled after anti-PD-1 treatment. The receptor set was obtained from a human donor with basal cell carcinoma. The CDR3 runs from the conserved cysteine through the conserved F or W. A D gene is named only where the DNA matches it firmly. Not all rows give a size; the values are once, few, many and, for expanded clones, a class.

v_call	clone_size	d_call	j_call	cdr3_nt	cdr3_aa
TRBV1	.	.	TRBJ1-5	TGCACCAGCAGCCAAGATAGTCGGCATCCTAGCAATCAGCCCCAGCATTTT	CTSSQDSRHPSNQPQHF
TRBV10-1	once	TRBD1	TRBJ2-7	TGCGCCAGCAGGGTTGGACAGGGCGGATACGAGCAGTACTTC	CASRVGQGGYEQYF
TRBV7-2	.	TRBD1	TRBJ2-5	TGTGCCAGCAGCTCGACGACAGGGGTGGAGACCCAGTACTTC	CASSSTTGVETQYF
TRBV10-3	.	TRBD1	TRBJ2-1	TGTGCCATCAGTGCCGGGACAGACTACAATGAGCAGTTCTTC	CAISAGTDYNEQFF
TRBV10-3	.	.	TRBJ2-2	TGTGCCATCAAGGACCGTACCGGGGAGCTGTTTTTT	CAIKDRTGELFF
TRBV30	once	TRBD1	TRBJ1-2	TGTGCCTGGATCCGGACAGGCCCCGCTAACTATGGCTACACCTTC	CAWIRTGPANYGYTF
TRBV7-9	.	TRBD2	TRBJ2-3	TGTGCCAGCGCCCCAGCAGGAAGCGGGGGGTTCCATACGCAGTATTTT	CASAPAGSGGFHTQYF
TRBV14	few	.	TRBJ1-6	TGTGCCAGCAGCGAGACCCGGGGAAAGAATTCACCCCTCCACTTT	CASSETRGKNSPLHF
TRBV2	.	TRBD1	TRBJ1-5	TGTGCCAGCAGGGGGACAGGGGCTAATCAGCCCCAGCATTTT	CASRGTGANQPQHF
TRBV6-5	.	.	TRBJ2-1	TGTGCCAGCAGCCGACTGTACGACAATGAGCAGTTCTTC	CASSRLYDNEQFF
TRBV30	large	.	TRBJ2-1	TGTGCCTGGAGTGTCGGGGGTGGCGATGAGCAGTTCTTC	CAWSVGGGDEQFF
TRBV7-6	.	TRBD1	TRBJ1-6	TGTGCCAGCAGCGAGACAGGGCCACAGTCACCCCTCCACTTT	CASSETGPQSPLHF
TRBV5-5	.	.	TRBJ2-5	TGTGCCAGCAGCTTGTCAGGGGTGAAGACCCAGTACTTC	CASSLSGVKTQYF
TRBV15	.	TRBD2	TRBJ2-3	TGTGCCACCAGCAGAGATCTTTCCGCGGGGGGCTGGTCAGATACGCAGTATTTT	CATSRDLSAGGWSDTQYF
TRBV4-1	.	.	TRBJ1-2	TGCGCCAGCAGCCTTCGCATTAGCGTGCAGGAATCAATCTCCTATGGCTACACCTTC	CASSLRISVQESISYGYTF
TRBV20-1	.	.	TRBJ2-7	TGCAGTGCCCGATTTTACGAGCAGTACTTC	CSARFYEQYF
TRBV3-1/TRBV3-2	.	TRBD1	TRBJ2-7	TGTGCCAGCAGCCATATATTCGGGGACAGGGGACCCTCCTACGAGCAGTACTTC	CASSHIFGDRGPSYEQYF
TRBV30	.	TRBD1	TRBJ2-5	TGTGCCTGGAGCCACAGGGGGCGCTTGTCAGAGACCCAGTACTTC	CAWSHRGRLSETQYF
TRBV5-1	.	.	TRBJ2-7	TGCGCCAGCAGTAACAAACAGGGTCCTCTCTACGAGCAGTACTTC	CASSNKQGPLYEQYF
TRBV7-2	.	TRBD2	TRBJ2-5	TGTGCCAGCAGCCGCAGTAGCGGGGGGGCGGAGACCCAGTACTTC	CASSRSSGGAETQYF
TRBV5-1	.	.	TRBJ1-1	TGCGCCAGCAGCTTGAACGGGGAAGGTAACACTGAAGCTTTCTTT	CASSLNGEGNTEAFF
TRBV7-6	.	.	TRBJ1-1	TGTGCCAGCGGGCGAGGAGGCTTGGGGACTGAAGCTTTCTTT	CASGRGGLGTEAFF
TRBV2	few	TRBD1	TRBJ1-2	TGTGCCAGCAGGGGGACAGGGAACTATGGCTACACCTTC	CASRGTGNYGYTF